Presented here are 21 T cell receptor beta chains from one specimen sequenced in a study of CD8+ T cells in alopecia areata. Extracted RNA was reverse transcribed into cDNA, the sequencing template. The protocol was immunoSEQ multiplex PCR, while the TCRdb copy is restricted to in-frame clones and leaves out a portion. The sample holds roughly 210,000 clones; 40% to 55% are singletons and the top ten take about 2.6%. Regarding treatment: oral pan-JAK inhibitor, 5-10 mg twice daily. Sequencing used CD4+ T cells sorted from blood, obtained around week 37, from a patient treated with tofacitinib. These receptors came from a human donor with alopecia areata.

The genes are TRBV7-8 and TRBJ2-1; TRBD1 aligns across 7 bases. This CDR3 spans 15 amino acids. Germline loops: CDR1 SGHVS, CDR2 FQNEAQ. J was trimmed by 8 bases and V by 5 bases; bases with no gene match: 12. The CDR3 spells CASSPWQGVGDEQFF. The CDR3 nucleotides read TGTGCCAGCAGCCCCTGGCAGGGGGTCGGAGATGAGCAGTTCTTC.

This sequence joins TRBV5-5 and TRBJ2-7; 9 bases align to TRBD1. Trimming removed 4 bases from V and 10 bases from J; junction bases left unmatched: 9. Per the germline V gene, CDR1 is SGHKS and CDR2 is YYEKEE (reference sequence). The CDR3 consists of 13 residues. The CDR3 is CASSLGQGYGQYF. CDR3 nucleotides: TGTGCCAGCAGCCTAGGACAGGGGTATGGCCAGTACTTC.

Written as DNA, the CDR3 is TGTGCCAGCAGAGACAGGGATTACGAGCAGTACTTC. Protein: CASRDRDYEQYF. This chain joins TRBV6-5 and TRBJ2-7, with TRBD1 matching over 7 bases. V gave up 6 bases and J gave up 4 bases; unmatched junction bases: 3. The CDR3 contains 12 residues. Germline V lookup: CDR1 MNHEY, CDR2 SVGAGI.

This clone was counted only a few times. This sequence joins TRBV15 and TRBJ1-1; TRBD1 matches at 8 bases. The J segment lost 4 bases and the V segment lost 5 bases, leaving 15 bases of the junction unmatched. From germline, CDR1 is LNHNV and CDR2 YYDKDF (reference sequence). There are 17 residues in the CDR3. This CDR3 is CATSVNDRGLRSTEAFF. CDR3 bases: TGTGCCACCAGCGTAAACGACAGGGGCCTAAGGAGCACTGAAGCTTTCTTT.

This clone was seen only a few times. The chain links TRBV28 to TRBJ1-2; 9 nucleotides match TRBD1. The length of the CDR3 is 14 residues. CDR1 and CDR2 from the germline V gene are MDHEN and SYDVKM. Losses at the gene ends were 5 bases for V and 6 bases for J; bases not matched to a gene: 7. The CDR3 sequence: CASSTRQGEDGYTF. The CDR3 bases are TGTGCCAGCAGTACCAGACAGGGGGAGGATGGCTACACCTTC.

The chain links TRBV7-2 to TRBJ1-4; 7 bases agree with TRBD1. The CDR3 is 13 residues long. Germline-derived CDR1 and CDR2 are SGHTA and FQGNSA. V dropped 6 bases and J dropped 8; count of bases not matched to a gene: 6. CDR3 sequence (DNA): TGTGCCAGCAGTTTTGACAGGGTAGAAAAACTGTTTTTT. Translated: CASSFDRVEKLFF.

In its sample, this clone was seen once. This chain connects TRBV4-2 to TRBJ2-3, with 10 bases identical to TRBD2. Germline V gives CDR1 LGHNA, CDR2 YNFKEQ. With 0 bases clipped from V and 7 bases from J, the junction kept 16 bases outside the gene matches. This CDR3 spans 19 amino acids. The CDR3 nucleotides are TGTGCCAGCAGCCAAGATCTTGTGGGTCTAGCGGGAGATACAAATACGCAGTATTTT. This encodes CASSQDLVGLAGDTNTQYF.

This clone was seen more than once but under ten times. V gene TRBV29-1 combines with J gene TRBJ2-1, with TRBD1 matching over 9 bases. The CDR3 has 12 amino acids. The ends lost 5 bases at V and 6 bases at J; junction bases unmatched: 2. Looked up from germline, CDR1 is SQVTM and CDR2 is ANQGSEA. CDR3 loop: CSVRQGGNEQFF. Written as DNA, the CDR3 is TGCAGCGTTAGACAGGGGGGCAATGAGCAGTTCTTC.

This clone was found a few times. The CDR3: CSAHKTDTQYF. The CDR3 coding sequence is TGCAGTGCTCACAAAACAGATACGCAGTATTTT. The V and J genes are TRBV20-1 and TRBJ2-3; D ambiguous. This CDR3 has 11 amino acids. Trimming left V 5 bases short and J 3 bases short, with 6 bases between. Germline values: CDR1 DFQATT, CDR2 SNEGSKA (reference sequence).

The chain couples TRBV7-2 to TRBJ1-2, with a tentative D call TRBD1 (6 bases). Deletions cut 5 bases from V and 3 bases from J, with 16 bases between. Per the germline V gene, CDR1 is SGHTA and CDR2 is FQGNSA. The CDR3 has 15 amino acids. CDR3 in amino acids: CASSTHDRSYYGYTF. The CDR3 DNA reads as TGTGCCAGCAGCACCCACGACAGGTCCTACTATGGCTACACCTTC.

The rearrangement links TRBV2 to TRBJ2-1; 13 bases are a match to TRBD2. V was clipped by 7 bases and J by 8 bases; unmatched bases: 5. Germline V gene lookup returns CDR1 SNHLY and CDR2 FYNNEI. This CDR3 spans 14 amino acids. Here the CDR3 reads CASKIGTSGDEQFF. CDR3 DNA sequence: TGTGCCAGCAAAATCGGGACTAGCGGGGATGAGCAGTTCTTC.

This clone has only a few counts. This chain connects TRBV15 to TRBJ2-3, with 14 positions matching TRBD2. After removal of 0 bases from V and 4 bases from J, the junction contained 12 bases not matched to a gene. This CDR3 comprises 20 residues. CDR1 LNHNV and CDR2 YYDKDF come from the germline V gene (reference sequence). The CDR3 sequence is CATSRDYPGLAGVGADTQYF. DNA for the CDR3: TGTGCCACCAGCAGAGATTATCCGGGACTAGCGGGAGTGGGGGCAGATACGCAGTATTTT.

The chain couples TRBV30 to TRBJ2-5; tentatively, D is TRBD1 or TRBD2 (6 bases each). Germline values: CDR1 GTSNPN, CDR2 SVGIG (reference sequence). Trimming pared 5 bases from V and 7 bases from J, leaving 23 bases between. This CDR3 is 15 amino acids long. CDR3 nucleotide sequence: TGTGCCTGGTCGATTGCAGGGGCTATCGGGGGGACCCAGTACTTC. Amino acid sequence: CAWSIAGAIGGTQYF.

This chain connects TRBV5-4 to TRBJ1-2; D not resolved. The CDR3 length is 16 residues. Germline loops: CDR1 SGHNT, CDR2 YYREEE (reference sequence). The V end lost 4 bases, the J end lost 6 bases, and 22 bases lay between the germline ends. This CDR3 reads CASSPDPRRSEDGYTF. The CDR3 region has the DNA TGTGCCAGCAGCCCAGATCCCAGAAGGAGCGAGGATGGCTACACCTTC.

The J gene is TRBJ2-1, the V gene TRBV29-1; 9 bases line up with TRBD1. V shed 7 bases, J shed 6 bases, and the junction held 4 bases outside the gene matches. The germline CDR1 and CDR2 sequences are SQVTM and ANQGSEA. The CDR3 has 12 amino acids. As DNA, the CDR3 is TGCAGCGGGGGGACAGGGTCCAATGAGCAGTTCTTC. This codes for CSGGTGSNEQFF.

This clone appeared a few times. The rearrangement joins TRBV30 to TRBJ2-1, with D uncertain. This CDR3 is built from 11 residues. CDR1 and CDR2 (germline): GTSNPN, SVGIG (reference sequence). V was pared by 4 bases and J by 8 bases, with 9 bases between. For the CDR3, the DNA is TGTGCCTGGAACTACGTGGATGAGCAGTTCTTC. Translated: CAWNYVDEQFF.

The V and J genes are TRBV28 and TRBJ2-7; TRBD1 might be the D (6 bases). From germline, CDR1 is MDHEN and CDR2 SYDVKM. The CDR3 has 14 amino acids. Trimming took 5 bases from V and 9 from J, leaving 20 bases between them. CDR3 sequence (DNA): TGTGCCAGCAGTACCAGGACAGCCGCCGGGGCGCAGTACTTC. Amino acid sequence: CASSTRTAAGAQYF.

The chain uses TRBV29-1 and TRBJ2-1, with 7 bases fitting TRBD2. Germline CDR1 SQVTM, CDR2 ANQGSEA. The CDR3 totals 17 residues. V shed 2 bases and J 0 bases; nucleotides not matched to a gene: 10. Here the CDR3 reads CSVERFSGGVSYNEQFF. The CDR3 nucleotides read TGCAGCGTTGAAAGGTTCTCGGGGGGAGTCTCCTACAATGAGCAGTTCTTC.

This clone was counted between two and nine times. The chain uses TRBV7-2 and TRBJ2-5; 12 bases are shared with TRBD2. The CDR3 sequence is 16 residues long. V gave up 2 bases and J gave up 1 base; unmatched junction bases: 2. Per germline, CDR1 SGHTA and CDR2 FQGNSA. The CDR3: CASSLILAGGQETQYF. The CDR3 DNA reads TGTGCCAGCAGCTTAATACTAGCGGGAGGCCAAGAGACCCAGTACTTC.

With respect to this clone: Relative to the germline gene, one junction end is altered; a read error may explain this. J is TRBJ1-2 and V is TRBV2; perhaps TRBD1 as D (5 bases). The germline CDR1 and CDR2 sequences are SNHLY and FYNNEI. This CDR3 contains 12 residues. CDR3 bases: TGTGCCGGCAGGGTTAATGTAGATGGCTACACCTTC. It codes for CAGRVNVDGYTF.

This clone turned up a few times. This chain connects TRBV28 to TRBJ1-2; D gene unclear. The CDR3 is 12 amino acids. Per the germline V gene, CDR1 is MDHEN and CDR2 is SYDVKM. The V and J ends lost 4 bases and 6 bases respectively, with 9 bases between them. CDR3 in amino acids: CASSSVNNGYTF. The CDR3 nucleotides are TGTGCCAGCAGTTCCGTGAACAATGGCTACACCTTC.